These T cell receptor beta chains were read from a single sample in a study of blood T cell repertoires in COVID-19. Sequencing was performed with immunoSEQ multiplex PCR; in TCRdb, only in-frame clones are kept and a portion is missing. The data contain some 100,000 clones, around four fifths of them seen just once; the ten biggest clones take up approximately 12%. The sequenced sample consisted of peripheral blood. All receptors come from a woman between 65 and 79 years old with active or convalescent COVID-19. Each CDR3 is given with its conserved first and last residue.

CDR3 protein,J gene,CDR3 length,V gene
CASSPQFSRSGANVLTF,TRBJ2-6,17,TRBV18
CASSVRSGTGQYNSPLHF,TRBJ1-6,18,TRBV2
CASSRGTGGARQPQHF,TRBJ1-5,16,TRBV6-2/TRBV6-3
CASGFLTSFYNEQFF,TRBJ2-1,15,TRBV12-5
CASSPNSGTAYGYTF,TRBJ1-2,15,TRBV7-2
CASRPSGDEQYF,TRBJ2-7,12,TRBV25-1
CASSANSAYGYTF,TRBJ1-2,13,TRBV9
CASSSRTGANQPQHF,TRBJ1-5,15,TRBV18
CASKPGQGKDTQYF,TRBJ2-3,14,TRBV5-1
CASTPSGGRTDTQYF,TRBJ2-3,15,TRBV9
CASSESQGGYNSPLHF,TRBJ1-6,16,TRBV6-1
CASSPGTGGPYGYTF,TRBJ1-2,15,TRBV28
CASSEGGWGGQPQHF,TRBJ1-5,15,TRBV2
CASSQTTLTDTQYF,TRBJ2-3,14,TRBV14
CASSFRDRPNYGYTF,TRBJ1-2,15,TRBV5-6
CAISEATQETQYF,TRBJ2-5,13,TRBV10-3
CASSLAGTATNEKLFF,TRBJ1-4,16,TRBV6-5
CASNRDTDQPQHF,TRBJ1-5,13,TRBV19
CASSLGQGDEQFF,TRBJ2-1,13,TRBV5-1
CASRGVAATEAFF,TRBJ1-1,13,TRBV7-2
CASSYLRQGTGYTF,TRBJ1-2,14,TRBV6-2/TRBV6-3
CASRRRDSLSGNTIYF,TRBJ1-3,16,TRBV5-6
CASSLSDRTYGYTF,TRBJ1-2,14,TRBV28
CASSYGGTGRRPQHF,TRBJ1-5,15,TRBV6-2/TRBV6-3
CASSRALNTEAFF,TRBJ1-1,13,TRBV3-1/TRBV3-2
CASSGDTGYLRGYTF,TRBJ1-2,15,TRBV5-1
CASSQENTNYGYTF,TRBJ1-2,14,TRBV4-2
CASSLGQGTAGVGNTIYF,TRBJ1-3,18,TRBV5-1
CASTHLAASDYGYTF,TRBJ1-2,15,TRBV19
CSVRSGDTEAFF,TRBJ1-1,12,TRBV29-1
CSGGQLTEAFF,TRBJ1-1,11,TRBV29-1
CASEDTGRVMSGYTF,TRBJ1-2,15,TRBV25-1
CASAKTDTNYGYTF,TRBJ1-2,14,TRBV7-2
CATKGGTEAFF,TRBJ1-1,11,TRBV28
CASSSPDRGNQPQHF,TRBJ1-5,15,TRBV7-2
CASSPTRTVSSYEQYF,TRBJ2-7,16,TRBV9
CASSRPGTGVENTIYF,TRBJ1-3,16,TRBV28
CASSPDRVGEQYF,TRBJ2-7,13,TRBV7-9
CASSFTLAGGLVYNEQFF,TRBJ2-1,18,TRBV5-1
CASDRGLWGYTF,TRBJ1-2,12,TRBV7-9
CASSFDRVYEQYF,TRBJ2-7,13,TRBV5-4
CASSHTPRQYLNTEAFF,TRBJ1-1,17,TRBV4-3
CASSGGPGNEQYF,TRBJ2-7,13,TRBV6-5
CASYRQGLPDTQYF,TRBJ2-3,14,TRBV6-5
CASSESQGGETQYF,TRBJ2-5,14,TRBV10-1
CASSETSGTYNEQFF,TRBJ2-1,15,TRBV2
CASRAGFQETQYF,TRBJ2-5,13,TRBV7-8
CASSQVARGVGNSPLHF,TRBJ1-6,17,TRBV4-3
CASRRGLDYNEQFF,TRBJ2-1,14,TRBV27
CASSPGQGSSYNEQFF,TRBJ2-1,16,TRBV4-3
CSVLGGETQYF,TRBJ2-5,11,TRBV29-1
CASSVGAPAPLHF,TRBJ1-6,13,TRBV9